This T cell receptor (beta chain) was recorded in a study of T cell responses to AZD1222 COVID-19 vaccine. Clones were read by immunoSEQ multiplex PCR, and TCRdb kept only the in-frame ones, dropping some. The sample holds about 140,000 clones; roughly 91% are singletons and the top ten take 3% to 3.5%. Study-wide findings and caveats: Targeting of unmutated variant regions was reportedly seen in nearly half of spike-specific TCRs. Two AZD1222 administrations were followed by greater Spike-specific TCR breadth and depth.

V dropped 6 bases and J dropped 4 bases, with 16 bases sitting between them. Germline V gene sequence: CDR1 MDHEN, CDR2 SYDVKM. The CDR3 contains 15 residues. A remark on this clone: The antigen remains undetermined.

The genes are TRBV28 and TRBJ2-1; the D is unclear. The specimen comprised peripheral blood, sampled 28 days after the second AZD1222 dose. This TCR was sampled from an adult who received the AZD1222 COVID-19 vaccine. CDR3 in amino acids: CASSQMNSHYNEQFF. The CDR3 bases are TGTGCCAGCAGCCAAATGAACAGCCATTACAATGAGCAGTTCTTC. Looking up the rest from reference TRBV28 and TRBJ2-1 gives the full variable domain: DVKVTQSSRYLVKRTGEKVFLECVQDMDHENMFWYRQDPGLGLRLIYFSYDVKMKEKGDIPEGYSVSREKKERFSLILESASTNQTSMYLCASSQMNSHYNEQFFGPGTRLTVL.